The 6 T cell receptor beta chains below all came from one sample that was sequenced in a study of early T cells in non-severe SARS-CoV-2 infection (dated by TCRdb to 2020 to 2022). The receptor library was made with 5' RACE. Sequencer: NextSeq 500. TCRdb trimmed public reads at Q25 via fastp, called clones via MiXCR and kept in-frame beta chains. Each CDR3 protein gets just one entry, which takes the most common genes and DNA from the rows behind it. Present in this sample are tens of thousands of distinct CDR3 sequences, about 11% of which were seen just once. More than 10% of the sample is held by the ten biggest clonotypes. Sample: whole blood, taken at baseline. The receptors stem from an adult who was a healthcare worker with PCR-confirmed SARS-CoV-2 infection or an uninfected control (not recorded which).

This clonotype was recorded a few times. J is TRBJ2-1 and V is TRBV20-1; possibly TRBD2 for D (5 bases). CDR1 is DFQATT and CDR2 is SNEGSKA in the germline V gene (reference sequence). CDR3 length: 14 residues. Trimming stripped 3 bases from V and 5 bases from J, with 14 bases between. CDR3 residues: CSASVRGINNEQFF. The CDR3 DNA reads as TGCAGTGCTAGTGTACGGGGAATAAACAATGAGCAGTTCTTC.

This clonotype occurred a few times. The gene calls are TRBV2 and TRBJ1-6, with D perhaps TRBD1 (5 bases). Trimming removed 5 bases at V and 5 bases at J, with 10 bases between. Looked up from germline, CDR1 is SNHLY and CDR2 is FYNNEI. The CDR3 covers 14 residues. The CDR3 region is CASSTGPHNSPLHF. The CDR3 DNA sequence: TGTGCCAGCAGTACGGGACCCCATAATTCACCCCTCCACTTT.

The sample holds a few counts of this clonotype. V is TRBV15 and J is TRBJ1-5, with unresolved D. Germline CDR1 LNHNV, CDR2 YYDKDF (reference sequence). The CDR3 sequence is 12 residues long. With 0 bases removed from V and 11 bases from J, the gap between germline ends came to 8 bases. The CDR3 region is CATSRDRMAQHF. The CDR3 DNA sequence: TGTGCCACCAGCAGAGATCGTATGGCCCAGCATTTT.

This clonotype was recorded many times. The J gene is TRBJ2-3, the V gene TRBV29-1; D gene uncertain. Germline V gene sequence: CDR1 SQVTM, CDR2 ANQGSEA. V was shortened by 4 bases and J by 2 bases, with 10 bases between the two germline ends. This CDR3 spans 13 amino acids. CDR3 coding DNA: TGCAGCGTTGGGACCCGGACCACAGATACGCAGTATTTT. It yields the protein CSVGTRTTDTQYF.

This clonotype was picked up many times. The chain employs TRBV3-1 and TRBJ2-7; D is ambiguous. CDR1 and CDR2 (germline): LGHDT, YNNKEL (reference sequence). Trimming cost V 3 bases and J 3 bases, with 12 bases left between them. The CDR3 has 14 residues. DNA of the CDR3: TGTGCCAGCAGCCAGGACGGGCTTCACTACGAGCAGTACTTC. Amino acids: CASSQDGLHYEQYF.

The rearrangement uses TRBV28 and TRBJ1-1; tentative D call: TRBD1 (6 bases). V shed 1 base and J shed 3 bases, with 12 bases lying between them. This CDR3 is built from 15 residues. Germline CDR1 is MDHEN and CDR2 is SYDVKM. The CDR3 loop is CASSLSWGLDTEAFF. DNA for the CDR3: TGTGCCAGCAGTTTATCCTGGGGGCTCGACACTGAAGCTTTCTTT. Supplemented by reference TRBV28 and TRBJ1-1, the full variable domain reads DVKVTQSSRYLVKRTGEKVFLECVQDMDHENMFWYRQDPGLGLRLIYFSYDVKMKEKGDIPEGYSVSREKKERFSLILESASTNQTSMYLCASSLSWGLDTEAFFGQGTRLTVV.